Listed here is a single T cell receptor beta chain. What antigen it recognizes has not been identified. Base qualities are missing; no much larger clone stands one base away. The sample originates from a study of long-term antiretroviral therapy in people with HIV (dated 2022 in TCRdb). About the investigation overall: The earliest samples were collected roughly a decade before the 2015 WHO recommendation for immediate ART, at a time when ART was usually postponed until CD4 counts fell. Of the approximately 30 participants with HIV, about twelve were female. From 30 adults with confirmed HIV infection, the cohort provided roughly 200 cryopreserved PBMC samples, gathered serially across a mean of around 6 years (range 1-12). No cross-contamination during QIAcube processing was shown when test extractions of a monoclonal T-cell line were performed alongside about 33 polyclonal samples. This retrospective serial study examined whether starting ART and sustained HIV suppression were associated with changes in the composition and diversity of the TRB repertoire in peripheral blood.

Sequencing of the TRB variable region was done with the immunoSEQ hsTCRB v3.0 assay at survey level resolution. A depth of 40,000-50,000 T-cell genomes per sample was targeted for TRB sequencing. An Illumina MiSeq with a v3 150-cycle kit was used to sequence the pooled TRB libraries. The authors' analysis ran thus. Repertoire analysis ran in R within a reproducible Nextflow workflow covering QC, data transformation and analysis. Custom analyses were implemented in LymphoSeq2, an R package for AIRR-Seq data exploration. Four samples that yielded fewer than 5000 total TRB sequences were excluded, so that fewer than 200 HIV repertoires were analyzed. Among the roughly 200 retained HIV repertoires, 55 to 65 were collected before ART initiation and around 130 after ART initiation. Each repertoire was downsampled to 5000 TRB nucleotide sequences, and summary statistics were averaged across 100 downsampling iterations. The analysis kept only TRB sequences whose CDR3 regions were at least seven amino acids long. Two measures captured diversity: a Shannon entropy-derived clonality score and the Gini coefficient. In the repertoire networks, any two of the top 5000 CDR3 amino acid sequences were connected whenever the two sequences differed by an edit distance of one. GLIPH2 predicted antigen specificity groups and MHC restriction for TRB CDR3 amino acid sequences. To flag known associations with CMV, EBV, HIV or tissue antigens, CDR3 amino acid sequences were compared against VDJdb and McPAS-TCR. Pre-ART, post-ART and control groups were compared with Wilcoxon signed-rank tests and Holm-Bonferroni correction. The clones in this table, taken by TCRdb from immuneACCESS, are in-frame only. Not every clone is retained; where verified, under half of the shortfall comes from an unresolved V gene, and the cause of the rest is unknown. The V and J calls and the clone size are those of that table, but D and trimming were determined from the DNA. Counted in this sample were just under 30,000 clones; around nine tenths of them appeared once. The top ten clones comprise more than 6.5% of the sample.

Inclusion was restricted to participants for whom at least one PBMC sample before ART initiation and at least two post-ART samples were available. All participants with HIV were treated in the United States of America. Before DNA extraction, cryopreserved samples of about 0.9-10 million PBMC were thawed and then washed. At the time of the earliest PBMC sample, participants with HIV were aged between roughly 20 and 55 years. Per participant, PBMC samples came from 1-4 timepoints prior to ART initiation and 2-8 timepoints following ART initiation, for a median of 7 samples. Serial HIV viral load, CD4+ T-cell count, ART history and demographic data were obtained for every participant. Genomic DNA was extracted from unsorted PBMC with a Qiagen kit on a QIAcube, with processing performed in batches of 12 samples. On the study overall, not on this receptor specifically: Inferences about post-ART repertoire changes were limited because no data were available on ART adherence, viral resistance or therapy changes. At every time point, the repertoire was dominated by expanded TRB clones first identified before ART initiation, although this dominance fluctuated and, in many PLHIV, declined after ART. CDR3 length ranges in HIV repertoires were narrower than in controls, and network structure suggested an antigen-experienced repertoire with only a slight naive shift after ART. ART initiation was associated with a significant increase in TRB diversity, but diversity stayed significantly below transplant donor controls even after long-term ART. The samples were dated from about 2004 to 2018, and the ART regimens that were used may be less effective than current ART regimens. Limited PBMC availability meant only the TCR beta chain was sequenced, without alpha chain pairing. Because pre-ART samples had limited cell numbers, profiling was done on unsorted PBMC rather than on sorted CD4+ and CD8+ T cells.

Sequences were derived from unsorted PBMCs, sampled approximately 5 years before starting antiretroviral therapy. This receptor was obtained from a man in his fifties or sixties with HIV.

The base sequence is TGCGCCAGCACCCCGGACGGGTACACCGGGGAGCTGTTTTTT. Translated, it reads CASTPDGYTGELFF. The receptor chain draws on TRBV10-1 and TRBJ2-2; the D gene cannot be resolved reliably. CDR1 and CDR2 were assigned from the germline V gene (reference sequence) as WNHNN and SYGVQD. The CDR3 measures 14 amino acids from cysteine to phenylalanine. The CDR3 DNA has 42 bases and is translated from base 1. Relative to germline, V is 7 bases shorter and J is 3 bases shorter, with 12 bases between their ends.